This T cell receptor beta chain was found in a study of T-cell memory formation after mild COVID-19 (dated by TCRdb to about 2021). Background on the whole study: Most TCR sequence clusters were specific to one of the two donors. In two donors, T-cell clones that expanded and contracted after mild COVID-19 were followed by sequencing TCRalpha and TCRbeta repertoires longitudinally. The cohort comprised two young, previously healthy adult volunteers, one female and one male. What the study reported, not specific to this receptor: Balanced CD4/CD8 phenotypes were observed for clones contracting from day 15 to 85, whereas a bias towards CD4+ was observed for a second wave of clones expanding from day 15 to 37. Some responding clones were found in pre-infection memory, which suggests that pre-existing cross-reactive memory T cells took part in the SARS-CoV-2 response. Contracting CD4+ clones turned up mainly in the CM and EM memory subsets, whereas EMRA was where CD8+ clones were enriched. Only two mild cases were covered in the study, and larger cohorts including severe cases with pre-infection samples were considered necessary. SARS-CoV-2 specificity was not confirmed for the second-wave clones peaking on day 37.

PBMCs were isolated by Ficoll-Paque density gradient centrifugation. The CDR3 covers 15 residues, taking in both the cysteine and the phenylalanine. Of all the DNA, just the CDR3 is kept, 45 bases in frame from base 1. V lost 5 bases and J lost 2 bases; the stretch between them is 15 bases long. The instrument was an Illumina NovaSeq 6000. TCRalpha and TCRbeta cDNA libraries were built by 5'RACE with constant-segment primers, adding sample barcodes and unique molecular identifiers. RNA was extracted from every sample with Trizol reagent. Library amplification was performed in two PCR steps, and a second sample barcode and Illumina TruSeq adapters were introduced in the second step. Sequencing of libraries was performed on an Illumina NovaSeq with 2 x 150 bp paired-end reads. Per the authors' processing: The reads were demultiplexed and collapsed into UMI-guided consensus sequences using migec v1.2.7. Using mixcr v2.1.11, the UMI consensuses were aligned to TRA and TRB V and J templates and assembled into clonotypes. Clonotypes were classified as expanded or contracted when called significant by both edgeR and NoisET, with noise models trained on biological replicates. For edgeR calls, a false discovery rate-adjusted p below 0.01 and a log2 fold-change threshold of 1 were applied. As an exploratory analysis of dynamics, max-normalized trajectories of the 1000 most abundant clonotypes were examined by PCA with hierarchical clustering. Separately sequenced CD4+ and CD8+ repertoires were used to assign the CD4 or CD8 phenotype of responding clones. The public reads were reprocessed in TCRdb via fastp at Q25 and MiXCR, keeping in-frame beta chains. Records with the same CDR3 protein are collapsed into one entry carrying the most frequent genes and DNA. The V and J calls come from TCRdb's annotation, not from the publication. The sample yields some 600,000 distinct CDR3 sequences; roughly 17% were counted once. Roughly 7.8% of the sample comes from the top ten.

Remarks on this clonotype: It lacks a known antigen. Per-base quality was not reported, and no clone a single base away is much larger than it.

This TCR derives from an adult woman who had mild COVID-19 (a few samples of this study predate the infection). The sample titles of this study are shuffled in the database, so cell type and time point are left out; the donor was told from shared clones. What was sequenced was PBMCs or a T cell subset sorted from them (not recorded which). The chain joins TRBV12-3 or TRBV12-4 to TRBJ1-2; perhaps TRBD1 is the D gene, with 6 bases matching. The nucleotide sequence reads as follows: TGTGCCAGCAGTCCACTGCGGACAGCGAACTATGGCTACACCTTC. Translated, it reads CASSPLRTANYGYTF.